This T cell receptor (beta chain) is drawn from a study of control samples from healthy donors and cancer patients. The junction had 6 bases not matched to a gene; V was cut back by 4 bases and J by 5 bases. Per the germline V gene, CDR1 is MDHEN and CDR2 is SYDVKM. The CDR3 is made up of 14 amino acids. Sequencing used immunoSEQ multiplex PCR; TCRdb keeps in-frame clones, though not all of them. Among about 130,000 clones, less than 95% were seen once, and the ten largest hold around 3.6%. The specimen sequenced was blood. This clonotype was obtained from a man aged 25 to 40 in good health. This chain connects TRBV28 to TRBJ2-7; the match to TRBD2 covers 9 bases. The CDR3 region is CASSSGLAVHEQYF. DNA of the CDR3: TGTGCCAGCAGTTCGGGACTAGCCGTCCACGAGCAGTACTTC.